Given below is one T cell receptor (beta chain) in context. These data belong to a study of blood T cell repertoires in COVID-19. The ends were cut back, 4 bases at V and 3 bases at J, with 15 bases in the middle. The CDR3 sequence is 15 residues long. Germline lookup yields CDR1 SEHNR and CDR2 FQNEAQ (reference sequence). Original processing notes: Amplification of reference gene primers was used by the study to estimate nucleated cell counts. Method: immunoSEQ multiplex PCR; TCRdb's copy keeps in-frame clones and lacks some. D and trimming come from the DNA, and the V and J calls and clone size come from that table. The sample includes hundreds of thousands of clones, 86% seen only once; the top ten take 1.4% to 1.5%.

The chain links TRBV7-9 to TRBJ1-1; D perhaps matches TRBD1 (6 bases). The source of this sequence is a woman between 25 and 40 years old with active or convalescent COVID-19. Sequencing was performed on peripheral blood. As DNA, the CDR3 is TGTGCCAGCAGCTACAGGGACCGCCCGTACACTGAAGCTTTCTTT. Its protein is CASSYRDRPYTEAFF.